This TCR beta chain was retrieved from a study of T-cell memory formation after mild COVID-19. Study conclusions and caveats: Within pre-infection memory, some responding clones were found, suggesting cross-reactive memory joined. Clones that contracted from day 15 to 85 were balanced CD4/CD8, while later expanders leaned CD4+.

A remark on this clonotype: Its antigen remains unidentified.

The 5'RACE method, run with constant-segment primers, produced TCR alpha and TCR beta cDNA libraries (carrying sample barcodes and UMIs). TCRdb re-derived calls from the 5' RACE reads in MiXCR, one entry per CDR3 protein. The sample yields approximately 260,000 distinct CDR3 sequences, roughly 18% seen once. The V and J ends lost 3 bases and 10 bases, in that order; junction bases with no gene match: 9. The CDR3 has 15 amino acids. Germline V gives CDR1 SGHRS, CDR2 YFSETQ. The chain uses TRBV5-1 and TRBJ2-1, with TRBD1 matching over 11 bases. This sequence originates from a man in his late teens or twenties who had mild COVID-19 (a few samples of this study predate the infection). Cell type and time point are not known. The specimen sequenced was PBMCs or a T cell subset sorted from them (not recorded which). The CDR3 sequence: CASSSGTGGIEEQFF. The CDR3, as DNA: TGCGCCAGCAGCTCCGGGACAGGGGGTATTGAAGAGCAGTTCTTC.